The 27 T cell receptor beta chains in this list originate from one sample, sequenced in a study of blood T cell repertoires in COVID-19. Produced via immunoSEQ multiplex PCR; TCRdb's table is partial and in-frame only. The repertoire has about 160,000 clones, around 86% of them found once; the top ten carry 10% to 15%. The specimen sequenced was peripheral blood. These receptors were taken from a man in his 70s who had recovered from COVID-19.

CDR3 sequence (DNA): TGTGCCAGCAGCCGCACGGGACAGGGGAAAGATAGCACAGATACGCAGTATTTT. Translated, it gives CASSRTGQGKDSTDTQYF. This chain links TRBV7-8 with TRBJ2-3; 10 bases are a match to TRBD1. Trimming at V came to 5 bases and at J to 0 bases, leaving 11 bases not matched to a gene. CDR1 SGHVS and CDR2 FQNEAQ come from the germline V gene. This CDR3 is 18 amino acids long.

The CDR3 DNA follows: TGTGCCAGCAGGGGGGGAGAAGCGGGAGTTGCCGAGCAGTACTTC. It encodes CASRGGEAGVAEQYF. This chain links TRBV2 with TRBJ2-7; 8 bases agree with TRBD2. The trim removed 6 bases at V and 6 bases at J, leaving 13 bases unmatched. This CDR3 region has 15 residues. Germline CDR1 SNHLY, CDR2 FYNNEI. Looking up the rest from reference TRBV2 and TRBJ2-7 gives the full variable domain: EPEVTQTPSHQVTQMGQEVILRCVPISNHLYFYWYRQILGQKVEFLVSFYNNEISEKSEIFDDQFSVERPDGSNFTLKIRSTKLEDSAMYFCASRGGEAGVAEQYFGPGTRLTVT.

The rearrangement links TRBV6-2 or TRBV6-3 to TRBJ2-2, with a possible D match to TRBD2 (6 bases). This CDR3 region has 17 residues. Germline values: CDR1 MNHEY, CDR2 SVGEGT. The germline V and J ends were trimmed by 6 bases and 2 bases, with 19 bases remaining between them. Written as DNA, the CDR3 is TGTGCCAGCAGCTATTTTTCCTTGGGACTTAACACCGGGGAGCTGTTTTTT. Amino acid sequence: CASSYFSLGLNTGELFF.

The V call is TRBV7-2, the J call TRBJ2-3; D perhaps matches TRBD2 (6 bases). The CDR3 sequence is 16 residues long. Trimming took 2 bases from V and 1 from J, leaving 13 bases between them. Germline V CDR1 and CDR2: SGHTA, FQGNSA. CDR3 in amino acids: CASSLIGGVGTDTQYF. For the CDR3, the DNA is TGTGCCAGCAGCTTAATCGGGGGAGTGGGCACAGATACGCAGTATTTT.

The rearrangement links TRBV3-1 (or the pseudogene TRBV3-2) to TRBJ2-5, with D perhaps TRBD1 (6 bases). This CDR3 has 16 residues. Germline CDR1 and CDR2: LGHDT and YNNKEL (reference sequence). Trimming took 1 base from V and 2 from J, leaving 14 bases between them. CDR3 DNA: TGTGCCAGCAGCCAAGCCCCGATGAGGGGGCAAGAGACCCAGTACTTC. It yields the protein CASSQAPMRGQETQYF.

This chain joins TRBV9 and TRBJ1-2; tentative D call: TRBD1 (5 bases). This CDR3 contains 14 residues. The V end was cut by 4 bases, the J end by 0 bases, with 10 bases between. Germline V gene data show CDR1 as SGDLS and CDR2 as YYNGEE. The DNA of the CDR3 is TGTGCCAGCAGCCCTGGGGCCCCTAACTATGGCTACACCTTC. Translated, it gives CASSPGAPNYGYTF.

On this clone itself: No DNA is shown, since the ends of the CDR3 on it are uncertain; the CDR3 is the one TCRdb lists. The rearrangement links TRBV6-5 to TRBJ2-3; the table gives TRBD2 as D, unverified against the DNA. Ends included, the CDR3 has 14 residues. The V gene's germline CDR1 is MNHEY and CDR2 SVGAGI. The CDR3 sequence is CASSTSFTTDTQYF.

Remarks on this clone: The junction shows a germline mismatch at one end, possibly a read error. The chain joins TRBV11-2 to TRBJ2-7; possibly TRBD1 for D (5 bases). This CDR3 spans 13 amino acids. Germline V gene lookup returns CDR1 SGHAT and CDR2 FQNNGV. In nucleotides, the CDR3 is TGTGCCAGCAGCGGGGCCAACTCCTTCGAGCAGTACTTC. This encodes CASSGANSFEQYF.

The V and J genes are TRBV4-1 and TRBJ2-5; possibly TRBD2 for D (7 bases). The CDR3 has 15 residues. Germline CDR1 is MGHRA and CDR2 is YSYEKL. V lost 0 bases and J lost 3, with 11 bases in between. The CDR3 is CASSQDRGGEETQYF. The CDR3 bases are TGCGCCAGCAGCCAAGACCGCGGGGGCGAAGAGACCCAGTACTTC.

The chain is built from TRBV11-2 and TRBJ1-2, with D possibly being TRBD1 (5 bases). The CDR3 has 12 residues. The V and J ends lost 1 base and 9 bases respectively, with 9 bases between them. Germline loops: CDR1 SGHAT, CDR2 FQNNGV. DNA for the CDR3: TGTGCCAGCAGCTTAGGGGGGGAGAGCTACACCTTC. This gives the protein CASSLGGESYTF.

The chain combines TRBV27 with TRBJ1-4; TRBD1 aligns across 9 bases. The germline CDR1 and CDR2 sequences are MNHEY and SMNVEV (reference sequence). With 5 bases clipped from V and 5 bases from J, the junction kept 6 bases outside the gene matches. This CDR3 is 15 amino acids long. This CDR3 reads CASSPKDRGNEKLFF. CDR3 nucleotides: TGTGCCAGCAGTCCAAAGGACAGGGGAAATGAAAAACTGTTTTTT.

The chain carries TRBV6-5 and TRBJ1-3, with 7 positions matching TRBD1. The J segment lost 0 bases and the V segment lost 6 bases, leaving 5 bases of the junction unmatched. The V gene's germline CDR1 is MNHEY and CDR2 SVGAGI. The CDR3 totals 15 residues. The CDR3 bases are TGTGCCAGCAGCCCGACAGGGCTCTCTGGAAACACCATATATTTT. Its protein is CASSPTGLSGNTIYF.

The CDR3 DNA is TGCAGCGTTGCTTACAGCTTGAACACTGAAGCTTTCTTT. Its translation is CSVAYSLNTEAFF. The chain uses TRBV29-1 and TRBJ1-1; D remains unclear. Germline V gene data show CDR1 as SQVTM and CDR2 as ANQGSEA. The CDR3 consists of 13 residues. Trimming removed 4 bases from V and 0 bases from J, with 9 bases in between.

The chain is built from TRBV30 and TRBJ1-6; tentatively, D is TRBD1 (6 bases). CDR1 GTSNPN and CDR2 SVGIG come from the germline V gene (reference sequence). Trimming removed 2 bases at V and 5 bases at J, with 10 bases between. CDR3 length: 14 residues. The CDR3 DNA is TGTGCCTGGAGTCCGGACAGTAATAATTCACCCCTCCACTTT. The encoded protein is CAWSPDSNNSPLHF.

This chain uses TRBV3-1 (or the pseudogene TRBV3-2) with TRBJ1-4; 7 bases align to TRBD1. The CDR3 totals 15 residues. The germline V gene encodes CDR1 LGHDT and CDR2 YNNKEL (reference sequence). Trimming at V came to 2 bases and at J to 7 bases, leaving 7 bases not matched to a gene. In DNA, the CDR3 is TGTGCCAGCAGCCAACGACAGGGCAGGGGTGAAAAACTGTTTTTT. As protein: CASSQRQGRGEKLFF.

V and J are TRBV19 and TRBJ2-1; D not resolved. Trimming took 5 bases from V and 8 from J, leaving 16 bases between them. The CDR3 runs to 14 residues. Looked up from germline, CDR1 is LNHDA and CDR2 is SQIVND (reference sequence). The CDR3 is CASSFNRWPHEQFF. The CDR3 bases are TGTGCCAGTAGTTTTAATCGCTGGCCACATGAGCAGTTCTTC.

This clone was observed a single time. The V gene is TRBV5-1, the J gene TRBJ2-5; TRBD2 agrees at 9 bases. This CDR3 has 15 residues. Germline trimming cut 3 bases from V and 5 bases from J; bases unmatched to any gene: 8. In germline, CDR1 is SGHRS, CDR2 YFSETQ. CDR3 in DNA: TGCGCCAGCAGCTCCCTCTTAGCGGGAGAGGAGACCCAGTACTTC. The encoded protein is CASSSLLAGEETQYF.

This rearrangement joins TRBV6-1 to TRBJ1-2, with a weak D call TRBD1 (6 bases). Germline values: CDR1 MNHNS, CDR2 SASEGT. Trimming pared 0 bases from V and 7 bases from J, leaving 18 bases between. The CDR3 has 16 residues. The CDR3 DNA reads as TGTGCCAGCAGTGAAGCTGCGACAGGCATCACTCGTGGCTACACCTTC. It yields the protein CASSEAATGITRGYTF.

For this clone: The same CDR3 also results from other DNA sequences found in this sample. J is TRBJ2-2 and V is TRBV7-2; D is unresolved. Germline-derived CDR1 and CDR2 are SGHTA and FQGNSA. This CDR3 is built from 13 residues. The V gene lost 4 bases and the J gene lost 3 bases, with 6 bases spanning the gap. DNA for the CDR3: TGTGCCAGCAGCTCCACAGACACCGGGGAGCTGTTTTTT. Translated, it gives CASSSTDTGELFF.

The V and J genes are TRBV21-1 and TRBJ1-3; TRBD1 is the table's D call and was not checked against the DNA. TRBV21-1 is described as a pseudogene. The length of the CDR3 is 16 residues. The CDR3 spells CASSKDRGTGGNTIYF. The CDR3 coding sequence is TGTGCCAGCAGCAAAGATCGCGGGACAGGAGGAAACACCATATATTTT.

V gene TRBV2 combines with J gene TRBJ2-7; 10 bases are a match to TRBD1. The CDR3 loop spans 15 amino acids. Germline CDR1 reads SNHLY; CDR2 reads FYNNEI. Trimming removed 6 bases from V and 5 bases from J; junction bases left unmatched: 10. CDR3 in amino acids: CASRREGTGVDEQYF. The CDR3 nucleotides read TGTGCCAGCAGAAGGGAGGGGACAGGGGTCGACGAGCAGTACTTC.

The genes are TRBV6-5 and TRBJ1-5; 8 positions agree with TRBD1. CDR3 length equals 14 residues. The germline V gene encodes CDR1 MNHEY and CDR2 SVGAGI. V was clipped by 6 bases and J by 2 bases; unmatched bases: 3. CDR3 bases: TGTGCCAGCAGGCCAGGGGGCGGCAATCAGCCCCAGCATTTT. As protein: CASRPGGGNQPQHF.

The V gene is TRBV6-5, the J gene TRBJ1-5; TRBD1 aligns across 10 bases. The CDR3 spans 15 residues. V trimming: 5 bases; J trimming: 7 bases; junction bases outside the gene matches: 8. Germline CDR1 and CDR2: MNHEY and SVGAGI. The CDR3 nucleotides are TGTGCCAGCAGTCCCCGGACAGGGGGTTCGCAGCCCCAGCATTTT. Encoded protein: CASSPRTGGSQPQHF.

In nucleotides, the CDR3 is TGTGCCAGCAGTAAGGAGGGGCTGAACACTGAAGCTTTCTTT. Its protein product is CASSKEGLNTEAFF. This rearrangement joins TRBV6-2 or TRBV6-3 to TRBJ1-1, with TRBD1 as a possible D gene (5 bases). Trimming shortened V by 5 bases and J by 0 bases, and 10 bases separated the two germline ends. The CDR3 covers 14 residues. CDR1 is MNHEY, CDR2 SVGEGT, per germline.

This clone was observed at least ten times. V and J are TRBV7-2 and TRBJ1-5; TRBD1 is a possible D gene (6 bases). This CDR3 region has 15 residues. Germline lookup yields CDR1 SGHTA and CDR2 FQGNSA. V was cut by 5 bases and J by 1 base, with 12 bases left in between. Here the CDR3 reads CASSLGGVSNQPQHF. The CDR3 nucleotides read TGTGCCAGCAGCCTAGGGGGGGTAAGCAATCAGCCCCAGCATTTT.

About this clone: Different DNA sequences within this sample yield the same CDR3. This chain joins TRBV7-9 and TRBJ2-1; 7 bases fit TRBD2. Germline assignment: CDR1 SEHNR and CDR2 FQNEAQ (reference sequence). V lost 3 bases to trimming and J lost 7 bases; unmatched junction nucleotides: 3. The CDR3 totals 13 residues. CDR3 in DNA: TGTGCCAGCAGCTTCTGGGGGGGAAATGAGCAGTTCTTC. Translated: CASSFWGGNEQFF.

This clone was seen once. This chain joins TRBV6-1 and TRBJ2-7; D is undetermined. The V end was cut by 2 bases, the J end by 5 bases, with 13 bases between. Per the germline V gene, CDR1 is MNHNS and CDR2 is SASEGT. The CDR3 runs to 14 residues. CDR3 sequence (DNA): TGTGCCAGCAGTGAACGTATGGGCCTCAACGAGCAGTACTTC. Translating gives CASSERMGLNEQYF.